The entry below gives a single T cell receptor beta chain sequence along with its context. The data derive from a study of blood T cells in healthy people across ages. The CDR3 contains 16 residues. V was clipped by 5 bases and J by 7 bases; unmatched bases: 9. Germline V gene data show CDR1 as MNHEY and CDR2 as SMNVEV (reference sequence). Using a J-beta primer mix together with a sample-barcoded 5' primer, a second PCR was run for 7 to 11 cycles. Using its own MiXCR run on the 5' RACE reads, TCRdb lists one record per CDR3 protein. The repertoire holds roughly 2 million distinct CDR3 sequences, around half seen once, with around 2.1% in the top ten.

The sequenced sample was blood. The sequence came from a woman aged 40 to 49 in good health. The chain combines TRBV27 with TRBJ1-6; 9 nucleotides agree with TRBD1. CDR3 protein: CASSPLRTGANSPLHF. In DNA form, the CDR3 reads TGTGCCAGCAGTCCCCTCCGGACAGGGGCAAATTCACCCCTCCACTTT.